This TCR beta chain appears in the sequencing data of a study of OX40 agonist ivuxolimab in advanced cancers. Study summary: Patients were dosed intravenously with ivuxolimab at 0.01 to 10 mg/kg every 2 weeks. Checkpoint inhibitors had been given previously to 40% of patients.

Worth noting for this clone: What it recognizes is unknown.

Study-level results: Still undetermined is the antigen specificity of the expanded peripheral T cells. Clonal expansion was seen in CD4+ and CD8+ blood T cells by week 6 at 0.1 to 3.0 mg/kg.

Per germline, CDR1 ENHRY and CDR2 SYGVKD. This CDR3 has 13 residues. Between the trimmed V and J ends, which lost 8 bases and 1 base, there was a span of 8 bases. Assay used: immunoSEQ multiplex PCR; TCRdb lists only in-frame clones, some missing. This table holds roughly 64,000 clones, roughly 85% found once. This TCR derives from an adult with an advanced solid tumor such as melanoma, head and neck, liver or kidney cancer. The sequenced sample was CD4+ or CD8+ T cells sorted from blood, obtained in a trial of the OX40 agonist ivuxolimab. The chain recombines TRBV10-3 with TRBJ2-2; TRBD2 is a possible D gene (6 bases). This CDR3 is CAIGGWNTGELFF. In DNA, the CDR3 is TGTGCCATCGGGGGGTGGAACACCGGGGAGCTGTTTTTT.